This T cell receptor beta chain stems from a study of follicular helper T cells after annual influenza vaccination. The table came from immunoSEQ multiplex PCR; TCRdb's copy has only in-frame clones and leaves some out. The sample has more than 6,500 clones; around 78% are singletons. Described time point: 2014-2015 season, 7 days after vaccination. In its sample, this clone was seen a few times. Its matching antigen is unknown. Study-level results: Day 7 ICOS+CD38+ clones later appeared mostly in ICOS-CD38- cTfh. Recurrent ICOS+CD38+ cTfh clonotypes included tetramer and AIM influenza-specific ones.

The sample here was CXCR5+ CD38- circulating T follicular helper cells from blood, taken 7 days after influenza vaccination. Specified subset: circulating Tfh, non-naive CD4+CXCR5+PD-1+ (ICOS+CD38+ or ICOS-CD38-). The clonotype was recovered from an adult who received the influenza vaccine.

The CDR3 DNA reads TGTGCCAGCAGTTACGGATCGGGGGGAGGTTCACCCCTCCACTTT. Protein: CASSYGSGGGSPLHF. J is TRBJ1-6 and V is TRBV6-6, with D possibly TRBD1 on 5 matching bases. Looked up from germline, CDR1 is MNHNY and CDR2 is SVGAGI (reference sequence). This CDR3 comprises 15 residues. V lost 2 bases and J 9 bases, leaving 14 bases between the germline ends.